Below are 15 T cell receptor beta chains sequenced from a single sample in a study of cytomegalovirus exposure and HLA in healthy donors. TCRdb keeps only in-frame clones here, not all; method: immunoSEQ multiplex PCR. The profile covers under 400,000 clones, with 75% to 90% appearing a single time and 0.65% to 0.95% taken by the ten largest. Sequencing was done on a sample of PBMCs. These receptors were taken from a woman under 30 in good health and CMV-seronegative.

This chain links TRBV6-5 with TRBJ2-7, with TRBD2 identical over 9 bases. Looked up from germline, CDR1 is MNHEY and CDR2 is SVGAGI. The CDR3 is 16 residues long. The ends lost 2 bases at V and 2 bases at J; junction bases unmatched: 7. Written as DNA, the CDR3 is TGTGCCAGCAGTTACCACAGGGCGGGAGGGACCTACGAGCAGTACTTC. Encoded protein: CASSYHRAGGTYEQYF.

J is TRBJ2-1 and V is TRBV29-1; 8 bases map to TRBD2. CDR1 is SQVTM and CDR2 is ANQGSEA in the germline V gene. V trimming: 7 bases; J trimming: 6 bases; junction bases outside the gene matches: 17. The CDR3 covers 16 residues. CDR3 in DNA: TGCAGCGCCGAGGGTGACCCAGCGGGAGTTTTCAATGAGCAGTTCTTC. Its translation: CSAEGDPAGVFNEQFF.

This chain uses TRBV2 with TRBJ2-3; D remains ambiguous. The CDR3 runs 15 residues. Germline CDR1 is SNHLY and CDR2 is FYNNEI. V was shortened by 3 bases and J by 0 bases, with 10 bases between the two germline ends. The CDR3 nucleotides are TGTGCCAGCAGTGAGCTATCCTCTAGCACAGATACGCAGTATTTT. Its translation: CASSELSSSTDTQYF.

The gene calls are TRBV10-3 and TRBJ2-7, with 10 bases lining up with TRBD2. The CDR3 spans 17 residues. J was trimmed by 4 bases and V by 0 bases; bases with no gene match: 9. Per germline, CDR1 ENHRY and CDR2 SYGVKD. This CDR3 reads CAISESLGLAASYEQYF. In DNA, the CDR3 is TGTGCCATCAGTGAGTCCTTAGGACTAGCGGCTTCGTACGAGCAGTACTTC.

This clone has just one count. The genes are TRBV28 and TRBJ2-7; D perhaps matches TRBD2 (5 bases). V gave up 4 bases and J gave up 3 bases, with 28 bases separating them. Germline-derived CDR1 and CDR2 are MDHEN and SYDVKM. The CDR3 consists of 19 residues. CDR3 DNA sequence: TGTGCCAGCAGTTCGAGGAACTTTTCGGGTAGCGCCGGTCTCTACGAGCAGTACTTC. Translated, it gives CASSSRNFSGSAGLYEQYF.

The CDR3, as DNA: TGCGCCAGCAGCCCGGACAGGGGTAATTCACCCCTCCACTTT. Amino acids: CASSPDRGNSPLHF. The rearrangement uses TRBV4-1 and TRBJ1-6; TRBD1 matches at 9 bases. The V gene's germline CDR1 is MGHRA and CDR2 YSYEKL. V trimming: 4 bases; J trimming: 6 bases; junction bases outside the gene matches: 1. The CDR3 is 14 residues long.

The chain has TRBV19 and TRBJ2-3, with D possibly being TRBD2 (6 bases). This CDR3 is built from 13 residues. Trimming took off 5 bases at V and 4 bases at J, with 10 bases between the two ends. The germline CDR1 and CDR2 sequences are LNHDA and SQIVND (reference sequence). The CDR3 sequence is CASSLRLADTQYF. The CDR3 DNA follows: TGTGCCAGTAGTCTCAGACTAGCAGATACGCAGTATTTT.

V is TRBV6-4 and J is TRBJ1-5; 7 bases fit TRBD1. The length of the CDR3 is 15 residues. Germline lookup yields CDR1 MRHNA and CDR2 SNTAGT. J lost 2 bases, V lost 7 bases, and 8 bases had no gene match. The CDR3 protein is CASINTGVGNQPQHF. The DNA of the CDR3 is TGTGCCAGCATCAATACAGGGGTGGGCAATCAGCCCCAGCATTTT.

The rearrangement links TRBV10-3 to TRBJ1-4; D is possibly TRBD1 (6 bases). CDR1 and CDR2 (germline): ENHRY, SYGVKD. V dropped 8 bases and J dropped 0 bases, with 7 bases sitting between them. The CDR3 contains 13 residues. This CDR3 is CAIQGTTNEKLFF. For the CDR3, the DNA is TGTGCCATCCAGGGGACAACTAATGAAAAACTGTTTTTT.

The rearrangement uses TRBV2 and TRBJ1-1, with D possibly matching TRBD1 (5 bases). This CDR3 is 12 amino acids long. Germline V gene data show CDR1 as SNHLY and CDR2 as FYNNEI. The ends were cut back, 10 bases at V and 0 bases at J, with 9 bases in the middle. Here the CDR3 reads CATQTVNTEAFF. In nucleotides, the CDR3 is TGTGCCACTCAGACAGTGAACACTGAAGCTTTCTTT.

The rearrangement joins TRBV9 to TRBJ1-1, with TRBD1 as a possible D gene (5 bases). V was trimmed by 2 bases and J by 10 bases, leaving 15 bases between them. The germline V gene encodes CDR1 SGDLS and CDR2 YYNGEE. The CDR3 sequence is 13 residues long. In DNA, the CDR3 is TGTGCCAGCAGCGTCGATTCGCAGGGTCTAGCTTTCTTT. This codes for CASSVDSQGLAFF.

The chain employs TRBV6-1 and TRBJ2-1; tentative D call: TRBD1 (5 bases). Trimming shortened V by 1 base and J by 4 bases, and 8 bases separated the two germline ends. Germline CDR1 and CDR2: MNHNS and SASEGT. The CDR3 extends over 14 amino acids. CDR3: CASSEDRIYNEQFF. The CDR3 coding sequence is TGTGCCAGCAGTGAAGACAGGATTTACAATGAGCAGTTCTTC.

V and J are TRBV2 and TRBJ1-6; D may be TRBD1 (6 bases). The CDR3 totals 16 residues. The germline CDR1 and CDR2 sequences are SNHLY and FYNNEI. V lost 3 bases, J lost 8 bases, and 17 bases lay in between. The CDR3 protein is CASSEWLGGLDSPLHF. In nucleotides, the CDR3 is TGTGCCAGCAGTGAGTGGTTGGGGGGGCTTGATTCACCCCTCCACTTT.

This rearrangement joins TRBV28 to TRBJ1-6, with unresolved D. Germline-derived CDR1 and CDR2 are MDHEN and SYDVKM. The CDR3 runs to 14 residues. V dropped 5 bases and J dropped 6 bases, with 11 bases sitting between them. CDR3 DNA: TGTGCCAGCAGTCCTCCAGTACCTAATTCACCCCTCCACTTT. It translates to CASSPPVPNSPLHF.

This sequence joins TRBV27 and TRBJ2-5; 7 bases agree with TRBD2. CDR3 size: 14 residues. V shed 6 bases, J shed 1 base, and the junction held 5 bases outside the gene matches. In germline, CDR1 is MNHEY, CDR2 SMNVEV (reference sequence). The DNA for the CDR3 is TGTGCCAGCAGCTTTTGGGGGGGCCAAGAGACCCAGTACTTC. It is translated as CASSFWGGQETQYF.